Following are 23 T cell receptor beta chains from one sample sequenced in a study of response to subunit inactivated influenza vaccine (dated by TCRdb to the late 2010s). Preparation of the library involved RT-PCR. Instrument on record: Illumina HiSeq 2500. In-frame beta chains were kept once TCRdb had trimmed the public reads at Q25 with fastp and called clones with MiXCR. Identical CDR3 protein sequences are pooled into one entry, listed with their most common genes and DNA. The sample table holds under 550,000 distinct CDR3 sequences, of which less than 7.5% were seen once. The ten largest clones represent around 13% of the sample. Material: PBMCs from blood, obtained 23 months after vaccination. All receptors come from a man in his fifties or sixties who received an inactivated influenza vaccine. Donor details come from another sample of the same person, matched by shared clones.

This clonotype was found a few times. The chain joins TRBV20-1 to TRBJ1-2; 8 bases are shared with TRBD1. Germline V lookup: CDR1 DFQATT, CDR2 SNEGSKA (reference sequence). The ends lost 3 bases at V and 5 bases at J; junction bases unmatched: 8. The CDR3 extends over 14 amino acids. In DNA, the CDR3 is TGCAGTGCTAGGTCGCAGGGGGCAGAATATGGCTACACCTTC. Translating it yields CSARSQGAEYGYTF.

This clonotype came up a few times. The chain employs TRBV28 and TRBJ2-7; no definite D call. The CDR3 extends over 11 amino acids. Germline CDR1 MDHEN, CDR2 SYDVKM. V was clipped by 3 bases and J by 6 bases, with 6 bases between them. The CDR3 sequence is CASSFTLEQYF. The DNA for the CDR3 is TGTGCCAGCAGTTTTACCCTCGAGCAGTACTTC.

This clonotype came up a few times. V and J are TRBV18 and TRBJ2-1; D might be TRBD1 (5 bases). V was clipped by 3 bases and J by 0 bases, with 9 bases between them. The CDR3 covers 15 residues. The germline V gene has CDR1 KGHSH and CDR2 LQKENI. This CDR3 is CASSPRTNSYNEQFF. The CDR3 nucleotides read TGTGCCAGCTCACCTCGGACAAACTCCTACAATGAGCAGTTCTTC.

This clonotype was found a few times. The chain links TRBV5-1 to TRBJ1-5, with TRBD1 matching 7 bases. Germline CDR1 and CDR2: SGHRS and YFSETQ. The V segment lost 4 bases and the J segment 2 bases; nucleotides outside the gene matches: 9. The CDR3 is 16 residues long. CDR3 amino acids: CASSETGDFGNQPQHF. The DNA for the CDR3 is TGCGCCAGCAGCGAAACAGGGGATTTTGGCAATCAGCCCCAGCATTTT.

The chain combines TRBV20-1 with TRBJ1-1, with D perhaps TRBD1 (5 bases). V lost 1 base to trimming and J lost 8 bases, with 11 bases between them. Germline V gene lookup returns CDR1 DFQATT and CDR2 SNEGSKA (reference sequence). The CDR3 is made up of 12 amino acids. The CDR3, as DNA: TGCAGTGCTAGAGCGACAGCCCGGGAAGCTTTCTTT. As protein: CSARATAREAFF.

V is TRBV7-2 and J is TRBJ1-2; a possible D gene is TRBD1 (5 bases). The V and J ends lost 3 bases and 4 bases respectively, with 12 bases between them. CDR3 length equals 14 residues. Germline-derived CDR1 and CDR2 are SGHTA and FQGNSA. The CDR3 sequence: CASSFSQGTYGYTF. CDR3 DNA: TGTGCCAGCAGCTTCTCGCAGGGTACCTATGGCTACACCTTC.

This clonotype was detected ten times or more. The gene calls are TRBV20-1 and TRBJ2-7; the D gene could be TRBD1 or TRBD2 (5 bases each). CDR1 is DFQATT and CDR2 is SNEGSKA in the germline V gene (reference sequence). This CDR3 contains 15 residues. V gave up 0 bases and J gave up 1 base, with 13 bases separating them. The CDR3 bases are TGCAGTGCTAGAGATCGGGGTTCAGGGTCCTACGAGCAGTACTTC. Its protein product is CSARDRGSGSYEQYF.

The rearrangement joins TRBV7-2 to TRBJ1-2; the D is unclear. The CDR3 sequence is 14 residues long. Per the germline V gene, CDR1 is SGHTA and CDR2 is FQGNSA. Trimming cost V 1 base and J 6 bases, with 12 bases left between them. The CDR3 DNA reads TGTGCCAGCAGCTTAGTTTACCAGGAGGATGGCTACACCTTC. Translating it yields CASSLVYQEDGYTF.

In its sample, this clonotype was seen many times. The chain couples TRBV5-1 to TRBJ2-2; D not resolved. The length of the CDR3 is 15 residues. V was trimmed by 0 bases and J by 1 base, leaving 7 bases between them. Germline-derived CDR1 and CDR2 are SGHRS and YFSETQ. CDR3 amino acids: CASSLAVGNTGELFF. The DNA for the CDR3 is TGCGCCAGCAGCTTGGCCGTCGGGAACACCGGGGAGCTGTTTTTT.

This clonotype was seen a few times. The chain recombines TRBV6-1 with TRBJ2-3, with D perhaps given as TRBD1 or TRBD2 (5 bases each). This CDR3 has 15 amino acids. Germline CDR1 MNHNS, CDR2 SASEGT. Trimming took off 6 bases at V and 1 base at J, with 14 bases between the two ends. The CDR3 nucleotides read TGTGCCAGCAGCCCCGGGGTCAGGGGCACAGATACGCAGTATTTT. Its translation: CASSPGVRGTDTQYF.

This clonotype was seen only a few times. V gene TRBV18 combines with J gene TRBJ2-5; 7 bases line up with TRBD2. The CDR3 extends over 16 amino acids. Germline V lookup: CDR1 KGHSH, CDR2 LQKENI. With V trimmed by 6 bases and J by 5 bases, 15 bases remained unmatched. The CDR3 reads CASSAGLESLRETQYF. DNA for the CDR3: TGTGCCAGCTCGGCCGGACTAGAGTCGTTACGGGAGACCCAGTACTTC.

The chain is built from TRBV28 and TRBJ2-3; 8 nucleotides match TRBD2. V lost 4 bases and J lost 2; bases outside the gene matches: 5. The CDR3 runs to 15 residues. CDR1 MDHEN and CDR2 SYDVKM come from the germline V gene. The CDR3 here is CASSSLTSATDTQYF. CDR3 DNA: TGTGCCAGCAGTTCCCTGACTAGCGCCACAGATACGCAGTATTTT.

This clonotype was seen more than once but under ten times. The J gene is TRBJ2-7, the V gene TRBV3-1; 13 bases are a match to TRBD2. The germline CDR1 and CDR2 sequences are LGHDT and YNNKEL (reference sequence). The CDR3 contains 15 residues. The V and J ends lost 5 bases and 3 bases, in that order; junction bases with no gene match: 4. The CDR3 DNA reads TGTGCCAGCAGCAACGGACTAGCGGGAGACTACGAGCAGTACTTC. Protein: CASSNGLAGDYEQYF.

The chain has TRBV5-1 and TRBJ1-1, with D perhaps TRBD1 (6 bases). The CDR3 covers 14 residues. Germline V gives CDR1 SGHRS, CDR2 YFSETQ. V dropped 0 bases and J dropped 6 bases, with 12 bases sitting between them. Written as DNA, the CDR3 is TGCGCCAGCAGCTTGGACAGGGCTGGTGCTGAAGCTTTCTTT. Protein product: CASSLDRAGAEAFF. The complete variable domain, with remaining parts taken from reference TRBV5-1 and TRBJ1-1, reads KAGVTQTPRYLIKTRGQQVTLSCSPISGHRSVSWYQQTPGQGLQFLFEYFSETQRNKGNFPGRFSGRQFSNSRSEMNVSTLELGDSALYLCASSLDRAGAEAFFGQGTRLTVV.

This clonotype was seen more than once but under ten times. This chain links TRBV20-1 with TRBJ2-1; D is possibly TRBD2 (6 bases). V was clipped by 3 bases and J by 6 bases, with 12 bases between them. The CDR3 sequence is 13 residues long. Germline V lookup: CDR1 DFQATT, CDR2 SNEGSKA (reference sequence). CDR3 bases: TGCAGTGCTAGCGGAGGGAGTCTCAATGAGCAGTTCTTC. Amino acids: CSASGGSLNEQFF.

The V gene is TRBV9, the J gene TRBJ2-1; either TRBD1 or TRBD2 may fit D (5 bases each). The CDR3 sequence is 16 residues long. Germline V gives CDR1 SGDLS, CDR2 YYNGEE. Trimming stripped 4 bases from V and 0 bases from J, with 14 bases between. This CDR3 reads CASSYRDGGSYNEQFF. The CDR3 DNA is TGTGCCAGCAGCTACCGGGACGGTGGCTCCTACAATGAGCAGTTCTTC.

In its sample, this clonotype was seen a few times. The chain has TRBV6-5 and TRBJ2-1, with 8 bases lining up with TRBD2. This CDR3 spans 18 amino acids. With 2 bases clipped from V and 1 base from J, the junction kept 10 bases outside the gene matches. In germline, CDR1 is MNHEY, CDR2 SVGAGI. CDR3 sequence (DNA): TGTGCCAGCAGTTACGGCTATCGGGAGGGCCGGTCCTACAATGAGCAGTTCTTC. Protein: CASSYGYREGRSYNEQFF.

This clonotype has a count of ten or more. DNA of the CDR3: TGTGCCAGCCGGGACAGGGGCCAGCCTGGGAACCCCCAGCATTTT. It translates to CASRDRGQPGNPQHF. The chain recombines TRBV19 with TRBJ1-5, with 10 bases aligning to TRBD1. V shed 9 bases, J shed 10 bases, and the junction held 15 bases outside the gene matches. The CDR3 is 15 amino acids. Per the germline V gene, CDR1 is LNHDA and CDR2 is SQIVND (reference sequence).

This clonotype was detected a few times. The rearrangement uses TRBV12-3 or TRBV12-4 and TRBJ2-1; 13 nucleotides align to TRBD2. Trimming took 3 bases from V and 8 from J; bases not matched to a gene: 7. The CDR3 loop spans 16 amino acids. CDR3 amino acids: CASSLRGTSGADEQFF. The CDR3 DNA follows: TGTGCCAGCAGTTTGAGGGGGACTAGCGGGGCCGATGAGCAGTTCTTC.

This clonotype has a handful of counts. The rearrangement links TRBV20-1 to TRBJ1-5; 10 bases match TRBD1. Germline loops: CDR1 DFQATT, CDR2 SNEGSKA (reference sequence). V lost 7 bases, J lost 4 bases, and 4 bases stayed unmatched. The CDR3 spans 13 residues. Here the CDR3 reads CSVGQGDNQPQHF. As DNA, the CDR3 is TGCAGTGTAGGACAGGGGGATAATCAGCCCCAGCATTTT.

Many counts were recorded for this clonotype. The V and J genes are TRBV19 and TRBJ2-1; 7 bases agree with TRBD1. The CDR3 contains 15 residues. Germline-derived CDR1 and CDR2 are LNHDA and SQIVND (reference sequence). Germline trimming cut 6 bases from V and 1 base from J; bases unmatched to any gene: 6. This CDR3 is CASSPTGASYNEQFF. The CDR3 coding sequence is TGTGCCAGTAGCCCTACAGGGGCATCCTACAATGAGCAGTTCTTC.

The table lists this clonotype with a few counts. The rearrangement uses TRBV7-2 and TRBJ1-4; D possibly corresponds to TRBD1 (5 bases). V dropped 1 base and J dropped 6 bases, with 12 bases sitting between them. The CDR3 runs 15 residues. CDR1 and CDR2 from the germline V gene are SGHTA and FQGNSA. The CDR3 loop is CASSLGAGRDEKLFF. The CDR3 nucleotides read TGTGCCAGCAGCTTAGGAGCAGGGAGGGATGAAAAACTGTTTTTT. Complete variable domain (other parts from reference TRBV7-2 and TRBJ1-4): GAGVSQSPSNKVTEKGKDVELRCDPISGHTALYWYRQSLGQGLEFLIYFQGNSAPDKSGLPSDRFSAERTGGSVSTLTIQRTQQEDSAVYLCASSLGAGRDEKLFFGSGTQLSVL.

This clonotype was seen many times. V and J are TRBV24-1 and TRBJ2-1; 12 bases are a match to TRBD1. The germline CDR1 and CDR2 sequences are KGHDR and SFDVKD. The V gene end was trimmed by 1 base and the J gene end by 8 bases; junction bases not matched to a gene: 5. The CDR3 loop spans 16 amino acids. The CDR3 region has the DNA TGTGCCACCAGTGATTTCGGGACAGGGGGCCTTGATGAGCAGTTCTTC. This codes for CATSDFGTGGLDEQFF.